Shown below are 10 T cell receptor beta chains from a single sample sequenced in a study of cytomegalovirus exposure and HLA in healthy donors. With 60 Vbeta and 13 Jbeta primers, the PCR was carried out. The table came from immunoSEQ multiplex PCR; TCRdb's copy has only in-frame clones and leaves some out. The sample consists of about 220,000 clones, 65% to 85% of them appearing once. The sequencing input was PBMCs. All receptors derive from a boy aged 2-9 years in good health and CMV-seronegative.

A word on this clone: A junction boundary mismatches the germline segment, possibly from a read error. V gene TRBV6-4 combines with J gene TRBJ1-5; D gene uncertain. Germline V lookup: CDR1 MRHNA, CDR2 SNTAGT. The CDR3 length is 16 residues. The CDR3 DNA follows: TGTGCCAGCAGTTACTCGACGGGAATGGACAATCAGCCCCAGCATTTT. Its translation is CASSYSTGMDNQPQHF.

The CDR3 spells CASTLDRPTEAFF. CDR3 sequence (DNA): TGTGCCAGTACCCTGGACAGACCCACTGAAGCTTTCTTT. The rearrangement uses TRBV19 and TRBJ1-1, with D possibly TRBD1 on 6 matching bases. The CDR3 spans 13 residues. Trimming removed 7 bases from V and 4 bases from J, with 13 bases in between. From germline, CDR1 is LNHDA and CDR2 SQIVND (reference sequence).

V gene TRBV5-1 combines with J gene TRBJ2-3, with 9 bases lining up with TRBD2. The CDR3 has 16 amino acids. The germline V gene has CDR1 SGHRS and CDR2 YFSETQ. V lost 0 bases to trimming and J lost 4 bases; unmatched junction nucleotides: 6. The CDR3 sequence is CASSLAGGGASDTQYF. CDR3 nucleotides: TGCGCCAGCAGCTTGGCCGGCGGGGGGGCATCAGATACGCAGTATTTT.

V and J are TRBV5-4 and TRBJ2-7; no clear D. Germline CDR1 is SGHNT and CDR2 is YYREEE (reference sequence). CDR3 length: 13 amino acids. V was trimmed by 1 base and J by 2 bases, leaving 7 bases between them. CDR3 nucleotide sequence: TGTGCCAGCAGCTTGAGTGCAGCCTACGAGCAGTACTTC. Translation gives CASSLSAAYEQYF.

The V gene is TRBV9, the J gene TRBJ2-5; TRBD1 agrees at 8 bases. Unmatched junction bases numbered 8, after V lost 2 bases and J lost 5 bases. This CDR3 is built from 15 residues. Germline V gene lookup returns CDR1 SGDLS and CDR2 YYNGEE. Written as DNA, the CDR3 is TGTGCCAGCAGCGTCCTACAGGGGGTGAGGGAGACCCAGTACTTC. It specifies CASSVLQGVRETQYF.

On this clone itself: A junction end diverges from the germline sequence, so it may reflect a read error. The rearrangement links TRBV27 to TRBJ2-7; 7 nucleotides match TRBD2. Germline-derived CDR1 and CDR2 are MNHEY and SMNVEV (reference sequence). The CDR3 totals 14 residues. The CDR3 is CASSAGTTLYEQSF. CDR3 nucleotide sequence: TGTGCCAGCAGTGCCGGGACTACACTCTACGAGCAGTCCTTC.

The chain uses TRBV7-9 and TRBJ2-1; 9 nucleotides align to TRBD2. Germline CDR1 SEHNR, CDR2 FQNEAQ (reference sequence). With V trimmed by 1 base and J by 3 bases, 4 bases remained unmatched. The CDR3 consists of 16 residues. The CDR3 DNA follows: TGTGCCAGCAGCTTAGTGATAGCGGGGGTCTACAATGAGCAGTTCTTC. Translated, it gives CASSLVIAGVYNEQFF.

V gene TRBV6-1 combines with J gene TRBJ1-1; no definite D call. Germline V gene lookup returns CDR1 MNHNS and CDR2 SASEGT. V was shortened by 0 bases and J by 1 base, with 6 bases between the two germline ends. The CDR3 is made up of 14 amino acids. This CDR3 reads CASSEAGPNTEAFF. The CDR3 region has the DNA TGTGCCAGCAGTGAAGCTGGCCCGAACACTGAAGCTTTCTTT.

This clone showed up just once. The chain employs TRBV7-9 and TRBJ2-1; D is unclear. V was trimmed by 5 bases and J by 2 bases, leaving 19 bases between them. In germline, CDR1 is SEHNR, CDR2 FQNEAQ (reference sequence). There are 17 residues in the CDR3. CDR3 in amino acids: CASSTPVTYNAYNEQFF. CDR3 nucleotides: TGTGCCAGCAGCACCCCTGTTACCTATAACGCCTACAATGAGCAGTTCTTC.

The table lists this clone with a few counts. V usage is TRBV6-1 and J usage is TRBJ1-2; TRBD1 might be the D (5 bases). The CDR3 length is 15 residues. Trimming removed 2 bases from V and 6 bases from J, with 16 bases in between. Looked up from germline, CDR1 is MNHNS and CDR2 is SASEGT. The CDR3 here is CASSESLAQGHGYTF. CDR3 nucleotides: TGTGCCAGCAGTGAATCCTTGGCCCAGGGTCATGGCTACACCTTC.